This T cell receptor (beta chain) was found in a study of blood T cell repertoires in COVID-19. Study overall: From the United States, Italy and Spain came samples of acute and convalescent COVID-19.

Original data processing: How many nucleated cells were present was estimated from reference gene primer amplification. Only in-frame clones appear in the TCRdb table, and some are missing; sequencing was by immunoSEQ multiplex PCR. That table is the source of V, J and clone size, and D and trimming were worked out from the DNA. The table includes some 400,000 clones, approximately 91% detected once. V lost 3 bases, J lost 8 bases, and 11 bases lay in between. Germline CDR1 reads SGHTS; CDR2 reads YDEGEE. The CDR3 is 12 residues long. This study enrolled people aged roughly 18 to 100 from about two dozen US geographic areas. Participants reported their clinical history, and cohort assignment relied on those reports.

Sequencing was performed on PBMCs or T cells enriched from blood (not recorded which). The TCR was taken from a woman aged 40 to 50 who had been exposed to COVID-19. The chain joins TRBV5-8 to TRBJ1-1; D remains unclear. The CDR3 spells CASSWRTSEAFF. The CDR3 DNA is TGTGCCAGCAGCTGGAGGACGTCCGAAGCTTTCTTT.